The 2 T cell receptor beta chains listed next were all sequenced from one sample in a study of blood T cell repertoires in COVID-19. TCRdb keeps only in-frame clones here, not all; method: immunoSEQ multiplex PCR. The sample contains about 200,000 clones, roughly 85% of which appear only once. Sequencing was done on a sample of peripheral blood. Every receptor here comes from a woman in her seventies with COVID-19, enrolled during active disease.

The CDR3 here is CASSLDWTDYGYTF. CDR3 nucleotide sequence: TGTGCCAGCAGCTTAGATTGGACAGACTATGGCTACACCTTC. V usage is TRBV7-9 and J usage is TRBJ1-2; TRBD1 is a possible D gene (6 bases). Germline loops: CDR1 SEHNR, CDR2 FQNEAQ (reference sequence). V was trimmed by 1 base and J by 3 bases, leaving 9 bases between them. The CDR3 contains 14 residues. Using reference TRBV7-9 and TRBJ1-2 for the parts outside the CDR3, the full variable domain is DTGVSQNPRHKITKRGQNVTFRCDPISEHNRLYWYRQTLGQGPEFLTYFQNEAQLEKSRLLSDRFSAERPKGSFSTLEIQRTEQGDSAMYLCASSLDWTDYGYTFGSGTRLTVV.

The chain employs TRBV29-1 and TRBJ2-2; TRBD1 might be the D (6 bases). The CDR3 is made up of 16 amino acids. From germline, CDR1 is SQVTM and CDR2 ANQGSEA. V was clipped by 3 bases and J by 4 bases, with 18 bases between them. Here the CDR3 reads CSVDRGGWVGTGELFF. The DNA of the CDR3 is TGCAGCGTTGATCGTGGGGGCTGGGTGGGCACCGGGGAGCTGTTTTTT.